Presented here are 32 T cell receptor beta chains from one specimen sequenced in a study of blood T cell repertoires in COVID-19. Libraries were prepared by immunoSEQ multiplex PCR; TCRdb keeps only in-frame clonotypes and omits some of them. Of over 200,000 clones listed, about four fifths are singletons. The specimen was peripheral blood. The source is a middle-aged man with active or convalescent COVID-19.

The genes are TRBV18 and TRBJ1-1, with 7 bases fitting TRBD1. CDR3 length: 14 amino acids. Germline loops: CDR1 KGHSH, CDR2 LQKENI. V was clipped by 5 bases and J by 2 bases; unmatched bases: 5. The CDR3 DNA sequence: TGTGCCAGCTCATCGGGACAGTCCAACACTGAAGCTTTCTTT. Its protein product is CASSSGQSNTEAFF.

The chain joins TRBV7-2 to TRBJ2-2, with 10 bases that match TRBD1. The CDR3 is made up of 17 amino acids. V gave up 0 bases and J gave up 4 bases; unmatched junction bases: 5. Germline loops: CDR1 SGHTA, CDR2 FQGNSA. CDR3 sequence (DNA): TGTGCCAGCAGCTTAGCGACAGGGGGCCGGGCCACCGGGGAGCTGTTTTTT. It specifies CASSLATGGRATGELFF. Using reference TRBV7-2 and TRBJ2-2 for the parts outside the CDR3, the full variable domain is GAGVSQSPSNKVTEKGKDVELRCDPISGHTALYWYRQSLGQGLEFLIYFQGNSAPDKSGLPSDRFSAERTGGSVSTLTIQRTQQEDSAVYLCASSLATGGRATGELFFGEGSRLTVL.

This chain uses TRBV9 with TRBJ2-7; 8 bases map to TRBD2. From germline, CDR1 is SGDLS and CDR2 YYNGEE. Unmatched junction bases numbered 2, after V lost 0 bases and J lost 0 bases. This CDR3 comprises 15 residues. The CDR3 sequence: CASSVAGTSSYEQYF. For the CDR3, the DNA is TGTGCCAGCAGCGTAGCAGGGACTAGCTCCTACGAGCAGTACTTC.

The V gene is TRBV18, the J gene TRBJ2-3; possible D gene TRBD2, 6 bases. The CDR3 runs 15 residues. Trimming removed 6 bases from V and 6 bases from J, with 19 bases in between. Germline lookup yields CDR1 KGHSH and CDR2 LQKENI. This chain's CDR3 is CASSNGLNLADTQYF. CDR3 in DNA: TGTGCCAGCTCCAACGGCCTAAATCTAGCGGATACGCAGTATTTT.

The genes are TRBV6-2 or TRBV6-3 and TRBJ1-1; TRBD1 might be the D (6 bases). Germline loops: CDR1 MNHEY, CDR2 SVGEGT. The V and J ends lost 0 bases and 7 bases respectively, with 18 bases between them. This CDR3 spans 16 amino acids. The CDR3 DNA reads as TGTGCCAGCAGTTACTCGGACAGACCCCCTCTAGTTGAAGCTTTCTTT. Protein sequence: CASSYSDRPPLVEAFF.

The chain employs TRBV6-1 and TRBJ1-1; TRBD1 matches 9 bases. The germline V gene has CDR1 MNHNS and CDR2 SASEGT. Unmatched junction bases numbered 5, after V lost 1 base and J lost 5 bases. The CDR3 is 15 amino acids. CDR3 sequence (DNA): TGTGCCAGCAGTGAAGTGTGGGACAGGGCTACTGAAGCTTTCTTT. Its translation: CASSEVWDRATEAFF.

This chain joins TRBV29-1 and TRBJ1-2; 7 bases fit TRBD1. The CDR3 is made up of 13 amino acids. Losses at the gene ends were 6 bases for V and 6 bases for J; bases not matched to a gene: 10. Germline loops: CDR1 SQVTM, CDR2 ANQGSEA. DNA of the CDR3: TGCAGCGTGCATGGACAGGTGTATAATGGCTACACCTTC. Amino acid sequence: CSVHGQVYNGYTF. The complete variable domain, with remaining parts taken from reference TRBV29-1 and TRBJ1-2, reads SAVISQKPSRDICQRGTSLTIQCQVDSQVTMMFWYRQQPGQSLTLIATANQGSEATYESGFVIDKFPISRPNLTFSTLTVSNMSPEDSSIYLCSVHGQVYNGYTFGSGTRLTVV.

Turning to this clone: Additional DNA sequences in this sample encode the identical CDR3. The chain links TRBV5-1 to TRBJ2-7; 10 nucleotides agree with TRBD1. V lost 4 bases to trimming and J lost 4 bases; unmatched junction nucleotides: 8. This CDR3 has 15 residues. CDR1 SGHRS and CDR2 YFSETQ come from the germline V gene. The CDR3 bases are TGCGCCAGCAGCCCAGGAGGGACAGGGGCATACGAGCAGTACTTC. Its protein is CASSPGGTGAYEQYF.

The V call is TRBV27, the J call TRBJ2-3; 13 nucleotides align to TRBD2. V was clipped by 8 bases and J by 3 bases; unmatched bases: 11. CDR3 size: 17 residues. Germline V lookup: CDR1 MNHEY, CDR2 SMNVEV (reference sequence). This chain's CDR3 is CASVGTSGILWTDTQYF. The CDR3 DNA reads TGTGCCAGCGTCGGGACTAGCGGGATATTATGGACAGATACGCAGTATTTT.

The rearrangement uses TRBV7-7 and TRBJ1-1; D may be TRBD1 (5 bases). Germline V gene sequence: CDR1 SSHAT, CDR2 FNYEAQ (reference sequence). CDR3 length equals 13 residues. CDR3 amino acids: CASSDRLNTEAFF. The DNA of the CDR3 is TGTGCTAGTTCTGACAGACTGAACACTGAAGCTTTCTTT.

The genes are TRBV5-1 and TRBJ2-7; D gene unclear. The germline gives CDR1 SGHRS, CDR2 YFSETQ. V was clipped by 4 bases and J by 4 bases, with 18 bases between them. CDR3 length: 15 amino acids. The CDR3 region is CASSPRTVPGYEQYF. In DNA, the CDR3 is TGCGCCAGCAGCCCAAGAACCGTCCCAGGTTACGAGCAGTACTTC.

The rearrangement uses TRBV9 and TRBJ2-1; D perhaps matches TRBD2 (5 bases). The CDR3 has 15 amino acids. Germline CDR1 is SGDLS and CDR2 is YYNGEE. Trimming left V 0 bases short and J 4 bases short, with 11 bases between. The CDR3: CASSVEGAFYNEQFF. As DNA, the CDR3 is TGTGCCAGCAGCGTAGAGGGAGCCTTTTACAATGAGCAGTTCTTC.

This clone showed up just once. The CDR3 loop reads CATRDGVNTEAFF. CDR3 nucleotides: TGTGCCACCAGGGACGGGGTCAACACTGAAGCTTTCTTT. The chain links TRBV12-3 or TRBV12-4 to TRBJ1-1; D possibly corresponds to TRBD1 (5 bases). The V end lost 10 bases, the J end lost 2 bases, and 14 bases lay between the germline ends. CDR3 length: 13 amino acids.

DNA for the CDR3: TGTGCCAGCAGCCGATTCCAAGGAGGGTCCGACACTGAAGCTTTCTTT. Amino acid sequence: CASSRFQGGSDTEAFF. V gene TRBV11-3 combines with J gene TRBJ1-1, with D unresolved. This CDR3 is 16 amino acids long. The V end was cut by 5 bases, the J end by 3 bases, with 19 bases between. The germline CDR1 and CDR2 sequences are SGHNT and YENEEA.

The rearrangement uses TRBV3-1 (or the pseudogene TRBV3-2) and TRBJ2-7, with D maybe TRBD2 (5 bases). Germline CDR1 LGHDT, CDR2 YNNKEL (reference sequence). Between the trimmed V and J ends, which lost 0 bases and 3 bases, there was a span of 15 bases. The CDR3 totals 16 residues. CDR3 nucleotide sequence: TGTGCCAGCAGCCAAGAAGTTCGGCTAGCTCGCTACGAGCAGTACTTC. Translating it yields CASSQEVRLARYEQYF.

The chain employs TRBV2 and TRBJ1-1; D is undetermined. CDR3 length equals 10 residues. Germline V gives CDR1 SNHLY, CDR2 FYNNEI. Here the CDR3 reads CVQEVTEAFF. The CDR3 DNA reads as TGTGTTCAGGAGGTGACTGAAGCTTTCTTT.

In this sample, this clone turned up once. The V call is TRBV7-8, the J call TRBJ1-1; 7 bases are shared with TRBD1. CDR1 and CDR2 from the germline V gene are SGHVS and FQNEAQ. The CDR3 runs 13 residues. The junction had 5 bases not matched to a gene; V was cut back by 5 bases and J by 5 bases. CDR3 coding DNA: TGTGCCAGCAGCACACCAGGGGGAACTGAAGCTTTCTTT. It is translated as CASSTPGGTEAFF.

The chain couples TRBV30 to TRBJ2-7; D not certain. Germline CDR1 reads GTSNPN; CDR2 reads SVGIG (reference sequence). CDR3 length: 13 residues. V was clipped by 0 bases and J by 0 bases, with 6 bases between them. The CDR3, as DNA: TGTGCCTGGAGTGTGCGCGCCTCCTACGAGCAGTACTTC. Its protein is CAWSVRASYEQYF.

The rearrangement links TRBV6-2 or TRBV6-3 to TRBJ1-1; a weak D match, TRBD1 (5 bases). V lost 6 bases to trimming and J lost 0 bases, with 14 bases between them. Germline lookup yields CDR1 MNHEY and CDR2 SVGEGT. The CDR3 contains 15 residues. CDR3 sequence (DNA): TGTGCCAGCAGCCCCGGGACTAAGATGAACACTGAAGCTTTCTTT. This gives the protein CASSPGTKMNTEAFF.

This clone was seen just once. V usage is TRBV7-3 and J usage is TRBJ1-1; D gene unclear. V gave up 4 bases and J gave up 3 bases, with 12 bases separating them. The germline CDR1 and CDR2 sequences are SGHTA and FQGTGA. The CDR3 sequence is 14 residues long. The CDR3 region is CASSSLDGDTEAFF. DNA for the CDR3: TGTGCCAGCAGCTCCCTTGACGGGGACACTGAAGCTTTCTTT.

CDR3 protein: CASSFIGSEAFF. CDR3 coding DNA: TGTGCCAGCAGTTTTATCGGGAGTGAAGCTTTCTTT. The chain is built from TRBV27 and TRBJ1-1; D is ambiguous. Germline V gene sequence: CDR1 MNHEY, CDR2 SMNVEV (reference sequence). The CDR3 totals 12 residues. The germline V and J ends were trimmed by 3 bases and 7 bases, with 9 bases remaining between them.

This chain joins TRBV7-3 and TRBJ2-5; TRBD2 agrees at 15 bases. Trimming at V came to 5 bases and at J to 5 bases, leaving 6 bases not matched to a gene. Germline V CDR1 and CDR2: SGHTA, FQGTGA. There are 16 residues in the CDR3. Here the CDR3 reads CASSTGLAGGKETQYF. CDR3 nucleotides: TGTGCCAGCAGCACGGGACTAGCGGGGGGAAAGGAGACCCAGTACTTC.

This clone is a singleton in its sample. An end of the junction does not agree with germline; a read error may underlie this. The CDR3: CASRGLGLAPSIF. Written as DNA, the CDR3 is TGTGCCAGCAGGGGCCTCGGGCTAGCGCCTTCCATATTT. The chain has TRBV6-5 and TRBJ2-3, with D perhaps matching TRBD2 (6 bases). This CDR3 contains 13 residues. Germline loops: CDR1 MNHEY, CDR2 SVGAGI.

CDR3 amino acids: CASSAAGSAEAFF. DNA of the CDR3: TGTGCCAGCAGTGCCGCAGGGTCGGCTGAAGCTTTCTTT. The rearrangement joins TRBV6-7 to TRBJ1-1; tentative D call: TRBD1 (5 bases). TRBV6-7 is an ORF; its function is uncertain. The CDR3 spans 13 residues. V was trimmed by 5 bases and J by 6 bases, leaving 13 bases between them.

The chain joins TRBV29-1 to TRBJ2-3; D is ambiguous. From germline, CDR1 is SQVTM and CDR2 ANQGSEA. The CDR3 length is 9 residues. Trimming cost V 4 bases and J 10 bases, with 6 bases left between them. DNA for the CDR3: TGCAGCGTTGGTTGGCCGCAGTATTTT. Its protein is CSVGWPQYF.

This clone was observed a few times. The chain links TRBV6-1 to TRBJ2-3; 15 bases line up with TRBD2. CDR3 length equals 17 residues. The trim removed 1 base at V and 5 bases at J, leaving 4 bases unmatched. Germline loops: CDR1 MNHNS, CDR2 SASEGT. CDR3: CASSEGRTSGGEDTQYF. CDR3 nucleotide sequence: TGTGCCAGCAGTGAAGGGCGGACTAGCGGGGGGGAAGATACGCAGTATTTT.

This rearrangement joins TRBV19 to TRBJ1-5, with 9 bases lining up with TRBD1. This CDR3 is built from 15 residues. Trimming removed 4 bases from V and 5 bases from J; junction bases left unmatched: 6. CDR1 LNHDA and CDR2 SQIVND come from the germline V gene (reference sequence). The CDR3 DNA reads as TGTGCCAGTAGTACACTGAGGGACAGGGATCAGCCCCAGCATTTT. Protein sequence: CASSTLRDRDQPQHF.

The genes are TRBV7-2 and TRBJ2-1; D not resolved. V was trimmed by 2 bases and J by 0 bases, leaving 8 bases between them. The CDR3 totals 15 residues. Germline-derived CDR1 and CDR2 are SGHTA and FQGNSA. The DNA for the CDR3 is TGTGCCAGCAGCTTATCTGCGGACTCCTACAATGAGCAGTTCTTC. Amino acids: CASSLSADSYNEQFF. The complete variable domain, with remaining parts taken from reference TRBV7-2 and TRBJ2-1, reads GAGVSQSPSNKVTEKGKDVELRCDPISGHTALYWYRQSLGQGLEFLIYFQGNSAPDKSGLPSDRFSAERTGGSVSTLTIQRTQQEDSAVYLCASSLSADSYNEQFFGPGTRLTVL.

The chain employs TRBV19 and TRBJ2-1, with 9 bases aligning to TRBD2. The ends lost 9 bases at V and 4 bases at J; junction bases unmatched: 7. The germline gives CDR1 LNHDA, CDR2 SQIVND (reference sequence). The CDR3 spans 14 residues. The CDR3 spells CASVSGRSYNEQFF. CDR3 in DNA: TGTGCCAGCGTTAGCGGGAGATCTTACAATGAGCAGTTCTTC.

This chain uses TRBV6-5 with TRBJ2-5, with 8 bases lining up with TRBD2. CDR3 size: 14 residues. Germline trimming cut 4 bases from V and 4 bases from J; bases unmatched to any gene: 5. Germline V gene lookup returns CDR1 MNHEY and CDR2 SVGAGI. The CDR3 region is CASSSRGARETQYF. Here the CDR3 DNA reads TGTGCCAGCAGTTCGCGGGGGGCCCGAGAGACCCAGTACTTC.

The chain joins TRBV3-1 (or the pseudogene TRBV3-2) to TRBJ1-2; no definite D call. Germline V gives CDR1 LGHDT, CDR2 YNNKEL (reference sequence). This CDR3 spans 14 amino acids. Trimming took off 0 bases at V and 4 bases at J, with 9 bases between the two ends. CDR3 residues: CASSQDQLGYGYTF. DNA of the CDR3: TGTGCCAGCAGCCAAGACCAACTCGGCTATGGCTACACCTTC.

This clone was seen just once. The DNA for the CDR3 is TGTGCCAGCAGTTTTGCCGGGACAGCACTCGAGCAGTACTTC. This sequence encodes CASSFAGTALEQYF. The chain links TRBV13 to TRBJ2-7, with 7 positions matching TRBD1. The trim removed 6 bases at V and 6 bases at J, leaving 11 bases unmatched. The CDR3 consists of 14 residues. Germline CDR1 is PRHDT and CDR2 is FYEKMQ (reference sequence).